Following are 12 T cell receptor beta chains from one sample sequenced in a study of OX40 agonist ivuxolimab in advanced cancers. TCRdb's table, derived via immunoSEQ multiplex PCR, lists solely in-frame clones and lacks some. The sample lists tens of thousands of clones, 86% seen once, with around a quarter in the top ten. The starting material was CD4+ or CD8+ T cells sorted from blood, obtained in a trial of the OX40 agonist ivuxolimab. Receptor source: an adult with an advanced solid tumor such as melanoma, head and neck, liver or kidney cancer.

Only a few counts were recorded for this clone. The chain links TRBV4-3 to TRBJ2-3; 10 nucleotides agree with TRBD2. The CDR3 consists of 17 residues. Losses at the gene ends were 0 bases for V and 4 bases for J; bases not matched to a gene: 7. The V gene's germline CDR1 is LGHNA and CDR2 YSLEER. The CDR3 nucleotides are TGCGCCAGCAGCCAAGATCAGGAGCTAGCGGGAGCAGATACGCAGTATTTT. It is translated as CASSQDQELAGADTQYF.

V and J are TRBV6-6 and TRBJ1-5; 10 bases match TRBD1. Germline V gene lookup returns CDR1 MNHNY and CDR2 SVGAGI (reference sequence). The V gene end was trimmed by 2 bases and the J gene end by 4 bases; junction bases not matched to a gene: 2. This CDR3 has 15 residues. The CDR3 loop reads CASSYGTGVNQPQHF. CDR3 DNA: TGTGCCAGCAGTTACGGGACAGGGGTAAATCAGCCCCAGCATTTT.

The rearrangement links TRBV5-4 to TRBJ2-7; 9 positions agree with TRBD1. The CDR3 contains 14 residues. Per the germline V gene, CDR1 is SGHNT and CDR2 is YYREEE (reference sequence). Trimming took 4 bases from V and 7 from J; bases not matched to a gene: 9. This chain's CDR3 is CASSAQGAQREQYF. The CDR3 DNA is TGTGCCAGCAGCGCACAGGGGGCGCAGCGTGAGCAGTACTTC.

The count of this clone is one. The chain employs TRBV29-1 and TRBJ1-2, with TRBD1 matching 9 bases. This CDR3 contains 13 residues. V shed 6 bases and J 4 bases; nucleotides not matched to a gene: 6. Germline V gives CDR1 SQVTM, CDR2 ANQGSEA. The CDR3 is CSVGQGGIYGYTF. The CDR3 nucleotides are TGCAGCGTGGGACAGGGTGGGATCTATGGCTACACCTTC.

The chain combines TRBV19 with TRBJ2-1; D unresolved. V lost 4 bases and J lost 10, with 14 bases in between. The CDR3 contains 13 residues. Germline lookup yields CDR1 LNHDA and CDR2 SQIVND (reference sequence). The CDR3 DNA sequence: TGTGCCAGTAGTAATCCCGGAATAAGGGAGCAGTTCTTC. This translates into CASSNPGIREQFF. Filled out from reference TRBV19 and TRBJ2-1, the complete variable domain reads DGGITQSPKYLFRKEGQNVTLSCEQNLNHDAMYWYRQDPGQGLRLIYYSQIVNDFQKGDIAEGYSVSREKKESFPLTVTSAQKNPTAFYLCASSNPGIREQFFGPGTRLTVL.

The V gene is TRBV6-5, the J gene TRBJ2-1; weak D call: TRBD2 (6 bases). The CDR3 runs to 13 residues. CDR1 and CDR2 from the germline V gene are MNHEY and SVGAGI. The ends were cut back, 2 bases at V and 9 bases at J, with 11 bases in the middle. The CDR3 bases are TGTGCCAGCAGTTACGGTAGCGGAGGTGAGCAGTTCTTC. This codes for CASSYGSGGEQFF.

This clone was observed a few times. J is TRBJ2-5 and V is TRBV6-5; maybe TRBD1 (6 bases). The CDR3 has 13 residues. The germline V gene has CDR1 MNHEY and CDR2 SVGAGI. The ends were cut back, 5 bases at V and 3 bases at J, with 10 bases in the middle. The CDR3 DNA sequence: TGTGCCAGCAGTCACAGGGTGGAAGAGACCCAGTACTTC. It encodes CASSHRVEETQYF.

Only a few counts were recorded for this clone. The chain uses TRBV7-9 and TRBJ2-1; 7 bases are shared with TRBD2. V lost 4 bases to trimming and J lost 6 bases; unmatched junction nucleotides: 6. This CDR3 region has 14 residues. Per the germline V gene, CDR1 is SEHNR and CDR2 is FQNEAQ (reference sequence). For the CDR3, the DNA is TGTGCCAGCAGCTCCCCTAGCGGTGGCAATGAGCAGTTCTTC. This codes for CASSSPSGGNEQFF.

Of note for this clone: Within the sample, other DNA sequences also encode this same CDR3. J is TRBJ2-2 and V is TRBV7-9; D is uncertain. Germline V lookup: CDR1 SEHNR, CDR2 FQNEAQ (reference sequence). The CDR3 consists of 11 residues. V gave up 3 bases and J gave up 4 bases, with 0 bases separating them. CDR3 protein: CASSFTGELFF. The CDR3 nucleotides are TGTGCCAGCAGCTTCACCGGGGAGCTGTTTTTT.

V usage is TRBV6-5 and J usage is TRBJ1-1; D is ambiguous. Germline CDR1 is MNHEY and CDR2 is SVGAGI. The CDR3 has 12 amino acids. Trimming removed 3 bases at V and 5 bases at J, with 7 bases between. The CDR3 region has the DNA TGTGCCAGCAGTTATGGAAAAACTGAAGCTTTCTTT. Translating gives CASSYGKTEAFF.

The chain couples TRBV27 to TRBJ2-1; 7 nucleotides match TRBD2. Germline V lookup: CDR1 MNHEY, CDR2 SMNVEV (reference sequence). CDR3 length equals 12 residues. Germline trimming cut 5 bases from V and 10 bases from J; bases unmatched to any gene: 5. CDR3 loop: CASSTPGLEQFF. The CDR3 DNA is TGTGCCAGCAGTACACCGGGACTAGAGCAGTTCTTC.

This CDR3 is CASSESQGNTEAFF. DNA of the CDR3: TGCGCCAGCAGTGAGTCTCAGGGGAACACTGAAGCTTTCTTT. The J gene is TRBJ1-1, the V gene TRBV10-2, with D possibly matching TRBD1 (5 bases). V shed 0 bases and J shed 1 base, with 6 bases lying between them. There are 14 residues in the CDR3. The germline CDR1 and CDR2 sequences are WSHSY and SAAADI.